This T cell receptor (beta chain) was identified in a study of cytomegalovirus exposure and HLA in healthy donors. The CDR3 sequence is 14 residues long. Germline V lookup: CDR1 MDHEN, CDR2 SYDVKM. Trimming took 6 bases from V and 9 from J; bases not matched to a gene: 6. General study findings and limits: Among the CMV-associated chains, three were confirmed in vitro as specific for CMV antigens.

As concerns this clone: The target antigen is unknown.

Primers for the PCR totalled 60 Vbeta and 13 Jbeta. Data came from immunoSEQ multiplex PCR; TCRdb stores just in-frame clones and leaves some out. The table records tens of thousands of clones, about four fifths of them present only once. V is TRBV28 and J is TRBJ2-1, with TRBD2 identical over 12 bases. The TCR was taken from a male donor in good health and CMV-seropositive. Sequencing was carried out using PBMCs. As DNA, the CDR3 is TGTGCCAGCAGCCGGACTAGCGGGAACGGTGAGCAGTTCTTC. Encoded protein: CASSRTSGNGEQFF.